The sequence of this T cell receptor (beta chain) was determined in a study of T cell clones after liver transplantation. Across the study: Samples came from ITN030ST, which attempted immunosuppression withdrawal within 2 years of liver transplantation. Tolerance: complete withdrawal held at least one year, liver enzymes staying within twice normal.

Germline V lookup: CDR1 LNHDA, CDR2 SQIVND (reference sequence). This CDR3 is 15 amino acids long. The ends lost 5 bases at V and 5 bases at J; junction bases unmatched: 6. Sequencing was performed with immunoSEQ multiplex PCR; in TCRdb, only in-frame clones are kept and a portion is missing. Of 60,000 or so clones listed, roughly three quarters are singletons. The sequencing used CD4+ T cells from blood, collected at the 22-month timepoint. The chain has TRBV19 and TRBJ2-2; 9 nucleotides align to TRBD1. This receptor was obtained from a human patient who received a liver transplant. Certain T cells may be donor cells from the graft. The CDR3 loop is CASSHRGRETGELFF. The CDR3 DNA sequence: TGTGCCAGTAGTCACAGGGGGCGAGAGACCGGGGAGCTGTTTTTT.